This TCR beta chain was identified during a study of regulatory T cells in long-lasting Graves disease. Study-wide findings and caveats: With approximately 2,500 shared public clonotypes, persistent patients exceeded new patients, who shared about a thousand.

Between the trimmed V and J ends, which lost 5 bases and 8 bases, there was a span of 18 bases. CDR3 length equals 14 residues. Germline V gene data show CDR1 as MNHNS and CDR2 as SASEGT. As regards this clonotype: The antigen is unknown.

Construction of the TCR beta libraries employed iRepertoire HTBI primers in conjunction with Arm-PCR of CDR3 regions. One entry per CDR3 protein, called by TCRdb with MiXCR from the multiplex PCR reads. The table includes fewer than 650,000 distinct CDR3 sequences, around 16% detected once. This sample's time point: newly diagnosed GD, antithyroid drugs for less than 3 months. PBMCs were the source of the RNA used for TCR sequencing. These data were also filed under a second study, of T cells in Graves' hyperthyroidism and ophthalmopathy. From that study: First-round RT-PCR with HTBI primers amplified the TCR CDR3 region.

This receptor was identified in a man between 18 and 35 years old with Graves disease. Sequences were derived from peripheral blood mononuclear cells (PBMCs), sampled at new diagnosis, from a patient treated with antithyroid drugs. This chain uses TRBV6-1 with TRBJ1-2; D is unresolved. The CDR3 region is CASSTRTWSEGYTF. CDR3 coding DNA: TGTGCCAGCAGTACCAGGACGTGGTCGGAAGGCTACACCTTC.